Sequencing of this TCR beta chain was carried out in a study of shared clonotypes between healthy human individuals. Study in general: Three plates each covered CD4 naive and memory; CD8 naive two, CD8 memory one.

Authors' data handling: Filtering differed since immunoSEQ provided only junctions, with no quality scores. Clones were sequenced by immunoSEQ multiplex PCR, and TCRdb holds only the in-frame ones, with some missing. V and J calls and clone size are copied from that table; D and trimming were computed from the DNA. The sample gives 900,000 to 1,200,000 clones, 75% to 85% of which show up once; roughly 0.62% is in the top ten. Trimming removed 4 bases from V and 7 bases from J, with 11 bases in between. Germline CDR1 reads MRHNA; CDR2 reads SNTAGT. The CDR3 has 13 amino acids. V usage is TRBV6-4 and J usage is TRBJ1-5; TRBD1 might be the D (5 bases). Material: memory CD4+ T cells from PBMCs. Stated subset: CD45RA-negative fraction. The sequence came from a man aged 18-30 years in good health. Some clones in this sample may be carry-over from other donors' samples. CDR3 bases: TGTGCCAGCAGTGGCCAGGGAGGCCAGCCCCAGCATTTT. It codes for CASSGQGGQPQHF.